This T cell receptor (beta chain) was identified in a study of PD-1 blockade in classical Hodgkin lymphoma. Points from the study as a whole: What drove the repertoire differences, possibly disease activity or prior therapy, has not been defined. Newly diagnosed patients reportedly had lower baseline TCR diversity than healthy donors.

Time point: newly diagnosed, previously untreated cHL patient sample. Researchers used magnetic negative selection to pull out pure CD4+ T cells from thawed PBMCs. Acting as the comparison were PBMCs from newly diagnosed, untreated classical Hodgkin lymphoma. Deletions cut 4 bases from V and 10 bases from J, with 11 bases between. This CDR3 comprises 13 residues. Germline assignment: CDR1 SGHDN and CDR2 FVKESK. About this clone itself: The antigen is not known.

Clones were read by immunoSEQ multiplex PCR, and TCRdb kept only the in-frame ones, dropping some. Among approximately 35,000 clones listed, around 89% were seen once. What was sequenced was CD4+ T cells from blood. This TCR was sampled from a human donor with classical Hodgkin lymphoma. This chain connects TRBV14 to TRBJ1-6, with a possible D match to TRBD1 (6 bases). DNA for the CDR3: TGTGCCAGCAGCCGACAGGTTGACTCACCCCTCCACTTT. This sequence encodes CASSRQVDSPLHF.